This TCR beta chain appears in the sequencing data of a study of identical twins. Study outcomes and limitations: Cord blood beta clonotypes that were abundant carried fewer insertions, and memory repertoires showed no such trend.

Healthy Caucasian individuals made up all the donors. CDR1 and CDR2 (germline): SGHVS, FQNEAQ. Losses at the gene ends were 2 bases for V and 2 bases for J; bases not matched to a gene: 10. There are 17 residues in the CDR3. A universal primer site was created by template switching, with the cDNA bearing unique molecular identifiers. One entry per CDR3 protein results from TCRdb running MiXCR on the 5' RACE reads. Of 450,000 or so distinct CDR3 sequences listed, 11% to 15% are singletons. As for this clonotype: Its antigen is undetermined.

These data were likewise used in another study, on yellow fever vaccine responses in identical twins. Turning to that study: On the reported evidence, twins' vaccine T cell responses seemed partly convergent and partly personalized.

J is TRBJ2-7 and V is TRBV7-8; 9 positions agree with TRBD1. The sequence was obtained from a woman aged 18 to 35 in good health. Sample: CD4+ T cells sorted from blood. The CDR3, as DNA: TGTGCCAGCAGCTTAAGTTATCCGGGACAGGGTCCCTACGAGCAGTACTTC. Translation: CASSLSYPGQGPYEQYF. Combining the CDR3 with reference TRBV7-8 and TRBJ2-7 gives the whole variable domain GAGVSQSPRYKVAKRGQDVALRCDPISGHVSLFWYQQALGQGPEFLTYFQNEAQLDKSGLPSDRFFAERPEGSVSTLKIQRTQQEDSAVYLCASSLSYPGQGPYEQYFGPGTRLTVT.